These 8 T cell receptor beta chains came from one sample sequenced in a study of blood T cell repertoires in COVID-19. Repertoires were generated with immunoSEQ multiplex PCR, while TCRdb's copy carries only in-frame clones and drops some. The profile shows roughly 250,000 clones, about 87% of them singletons. Material for sequencing was PBMCs or T cells enriched from blood (not recorded which). These receptors all come from a woman in her fifties or sixties who had recovered from COVID-19.

The J gene is TRBJ1-2, the V gene TRBV29-1, with D unresolved. This CDR3 has 11 residues. Germline V gene lookup returns CDR1 SQVTM and CDR2 ANQGSEA. V dropped 4 bases and J dropped 8 bases, with 11 bases sitting between them. The CDR3 DNA sequence: TGCAGCGTTGGAGGGTCTGAAGGCTACACCTTC. As protein: CSVGGSEGYTF.

This clone was seen a few times. This sequence joins TRBV5-1 and TRBJ2-5; 7 bases align to TRBD2. CDR3 length equals 14 residues. Trimming removed 6 bases from V and 2 bases from J; junction bases left unmatched: 7. CDR1 and CDR2 (germline): SGHRS, YFSETQ. The CDR3 DNA reads as TGCGCCAGCAAAAGCGGGACCTATCAAGAGACCCAGTACTTC. This gives the protein CASKSGTYQETQYF.

The CDR3 loop is CASGNSGTASEQYF. CDR3 nucleotides: TGTGCCTCCGGAAACTCCGGGACAGCCTCGGAGCAGTACTTC. The gene calls are TRBV10-3 and TRBJ2-7; 7 positions agree with TRBD1. V trimming: 11 bases; J trimming: 7 bases; junction bases outside the gene matches: 17. Germline lookup yields CDR1 ENHRY and CDR2 SYGVKD. This CDR3 region has 14 residues.

The V call is TRBV2, the J call TRBJ1-2, with a possible D match to TRBD1 (5 bases). The germline V gene encodes CDR1 SNHLY and CDR2 FYNNEI. There are 12 residues in the CDR3. V lost 8 bases and J 8 bases, leaving 15 bases between the germline ends. CDR3 DNA: TGTGCCAGCTCGTCCTGGGGGAGGGGCTACACCTTC. Translation gives CASSSWGRGYTF.

Written as DNA, the CDR3 is TGTGCCAGCAGCTCCGACGAGGAGGGCGAGCAGTACTTC. It encodes CASSSDEEGEQYF. The chain uses TRBV11-1 and TRBJ2-7; a possible D gene is TRBD2 (6 bases). The CDR3 is 13 residues long. Germline V gene sequence: CDR1 SGHAT, CDR2 FQDESV (reference sequence). With 4 bases removed from V and 6 bases from J, the gap between germline ends came to 13 bases.

The V and J genes are TRBV4-1 and TRBJ1-5; the match to TRBD1 covers 10 bases. CDR3 length: 15 amino acids. Looked up from germline, CDR1 is MGHRA and CDR2 is YSYEKL. V shed 4 bases, J shed 4 bases, and the junction held 4 bases outside the gene matches. Here the CDR3 DNA reads TGCGCCAGCAGCCGAGCGGGACAGGGGAATCAGCCCCAGCATTTT. Translating gives CASSRAGQGNQPQHF.

The rearrangement joins TRBV28 to TRBJ2-1, with TRBD1 matching 7 bases. Per the germline V gene, CDR1 is MDHEN and CDR2 is SYDVKM. The CDR3 has 15 residues. V lost 5 bases and J lost 2; bases outside the gene matches: 6. CDR3 amino acids: CASSPSTGPYNEQFF. In DNA form, the CDR3 reads TGTGCCAGCAGTCCTTCGACAGGGCCCTACAATGAGCAGTTCTTC.

J is TRBJ2-3 and V is TRBV18; D remains ambiguous. Per the germline V gene, CDR1 is KGHSH and CDR2 is LQKENI. V was clipped by 8 bases and J by 3 bases, with 6 bases between them. The CDR3 covers 11 residues. The CDR3 loop reads CASLTTDTQYF. In DNA, the CDR3 is TGTGCCAGCCTGACAACAGATACGCAGTATTTT. Full variable domain (missing parts from reference TRBV18 and TRBJ2-3): NAGVMQNPRHLVRRRGQEARLRCSPMKGHSHVYWYRQLPEEGLKFMVYLQKENIIDESGMPKERFSAEFPKEGPSILRIQQVVRGDSAAYFCASLTTDTQYFGPGTRLTVL.